A selection of T cell receptor beta chains follows, all from one sample in a study of beta chain features in type 1 diabetes. Profiling relied on immunoSEQ multiplex PCR, and the TCRdb table lists in-frame clones only, not all of them. The repertoire holds hundreds of thousands of clones, with roughly 13% as singletons. Sequenced input: naive CD4+ T cells from blood. Receptors were obtained from a man younger than 45 with type 1 diabetes. Each CDR3 is given with its conserved first and last residue. Each record gives: J gene, V gene, CDR3 protein.

>TRBJ2-1|TRBV9
CASSVEQEQFF
>TRBJ2-7|TRBV18
CASSAREGPYEQYF
>TRBJ2-7|TRBV29-1
CSAALTAGKGSYEQYF
>TRBJ2-3|TRBV28
CASSPWGSGSTDTQYF
>TRBJ1-1|TRBV7-2
CASSPQMNTEAFF
>TRBJ1-5|TRBV18
CASAPGQGEQPQHF
>TRBJ1-4|TRBV29-1
CSVGYTGTNEKLFF
>TRBJ2-1|TRBV28
CASKSNEQFF
>TRBJ2-1|TRBV7-8
CASSFRLAPNEQFF
>TRBJ1-1|TRBV19
CASSIRGRGPEAFF
>TRBJ2-3|TRBV15
CATSRDPWTGGDTQYF
>TRBJ1-5|TRBV5-8
CASSRDSPRPQHF
>TRBJ2-1|TRBV28
CASSPPLAGRYNEQFF
>TRBJ2-5|TRBV7-2
CASSLTDISSETQYF
>TRBJ2-3|TRBV2
CASIWRERTDTQYF
>TRBJ1-5|TRBV2
CASSAGQGGQPQHF
>TRBJ2-1|TRBV5-4
CASSTSLAASSYNEQFF
>TRBJ2-7|TRBV29-1
CSVDRQGKGNEQYF
>TRBJ2-2|TRBV4-2
CASSQVPNTGELFF
>TRBJ2-7|TRBV4-3
CASSQGRTSGLYEQYF
>TRBJ1-5|TRBV6-5
CASRTGTGQPQHF
>TRBJ2-3|TRBV9
CASSNSAGGGPDTQYF
>TRBJ2-5|TRBV28
CASSLYVAGDQETQYF
>TRBJ2-7|TRBV5-1
CASSQNTYEQYF
>TRBJ2-3|TRBV7-2
CASSLAAGRTDTQYF
>TRBJ2-7|TRBV6-5
CASSSQIRNYEQYF
>TRBJ1-2|TRBV30
CAWKNTGGYGYTF
>TRBJ1-1|TRBV28
CASTTSGSREAFF
>TRBJ2-1|TRBV11-1
CASSLRGTSGNEQFF
>TRBJ2-1|TRBV25-1
CASGGSRERDEQFF
>TRBJ2-2|TRBV7-9
CASRKQTGVTGELFF
>TRBJ2-7|TRBV11-1
CASAPGQGGYEQYF
>TRBJ1-1|TRBV23-1
CASSRRGLVNTEAFF
>TRBJ2-5|TRBV5-6
CASSLAVRQGPYQETQYF
>TRBJ2-3|TRBV12-5
CASGPRGGVTDTQYF
>TRBJ2-3|TRBV14
CASSQVAGVGTDTQYF
>TRBJ2-1|TRBV7-2
CASSLAGPAGHNEQFF
>TRBJ1-2|TRBV9
CASSDRGSYGYTF
>TRBJ2-1|TRBV29-1
CSVDPPGLDNEQFF
>TRBJ2-5|TRBV2
CASTGDQETQYF
>TRBJ1-5|TRBV7-8
CASSLAQGVLPQHF
>TRBJ2-1|TRBV9
CASSFYMRASSYNEQFF
>TRBJ2-1|TRBV2
CASWTSLDNEQFF
>TRBJ2-1|TRBV15
CATSRDRDYGEQFF
>TRBJ2-3|TRBV27
CASSFGTSGSGTQYF